These T cell receptor beta chains were read from a single sample in a study of Ad26.COV2.S vaccination and SARS-CoV-2 variants. TCRdb's table, derived via immunoSEQ multiplex PCR, lists solely in-frame clones and lacks some. The table has roughly 380,000 clones, around 86% seen once; the top ten hold around 3.6%. The specimen was peripheral blood, collected in a trial of Ad26.COV2.S vaccine versus placebo. The receptors here all came from a person between 18 and 60 years old who received the Ad26.COV2.S COVID-19 vaccine or a placebo. CDR3s include the opening cysteine and the closing phenylalanine or tryptophan. A D gene is named only where the DNA matches it firmly. The size entry is marked missing in some rows and otherwise reads once, few, many or a size class.

d_gene	v_gene	j_gene	abundance	CDR3nt	CDR3aa
-	TRBV9	TRBJ2-5	-	TGTGCCAGCAGCGTAGGGGCGACTACTAATCAAGAGACCCAGTACTTC	CASSVGATTNQETQYF
-	TRBV5-1	TRBJ2-7	-	TGCGCCAGCAGCTTGGGGCAGGTATACGAGCAGTACTTC	CASSLGQVYEQYF
-	TRBV5-1	TRBJ1-6	-	TGCGCCAGCAGCGGGACAAATTCACCCCTCCACTTT	CASSGTNSPLHF
TRBD1	TRBV4-1	TRBJ1-2	-	TGCGCCAGCAGCCACGCGACCGGGACAGACTTC	CASSHATGTDF
-	TRBV18	TRBJ2-5	once	TGTGCCAGCTCACGGGTCCAGGAGACCCAGTACTTC	CASSRVQETQYF
TRBD2	TRBV6-6	TRBJ2-3	-	TGTGCCAGCAGTCGCCGCTTGCCGGGGGGGCCATTCGGGATAGATACGCAGTATTTT	CASSRRLPGGPFGIDTQYF
TRBD1	TRBV5-1	TRBJ2-2	once	TGCGCCAGCAGCTGGACGACAGGGACGAACACCGGGGAGCTGTTTTTT	CASSWTTGTNTGELFF
TRBD2	TRBV30	TRBJ2-3	-	TGTGCCTGGAGCGCAACTAGCGCTCGTACGCAGTATTTT	CAWSATSARTQYF
-	TRBV19	TRBJ1-2	-	TGTGCCAGTAGTCCGAAGCACTATGGCTACACCTTC	CASSPKHYGYTF
-	TRBV19	TRBJ2-7	-	TGTGCCAGTAGTATAACCGGTGGGCTATCCTACGAGCAGTACTTC	CASSITGGLSYEQYF
TRBD1	TRBV27	TRBJ1-5	-	TGTGCCAGCAGTCCAGGACAGGGAAGGAATCAGCCCCAGCATTTT	CASSPGQGRNQPQHF
-	TRBV5-4	TRBJ1-2	-	TGTGCCAGCAGCCCGGGGTTCAGGGACTATGGCTACACCTTC	CASSPGFRDYGYTF
-	TRBV7-9	TRBJ2-7	-	TGTGCCAGCAGCTTAGCGGGTGGGGGGCTAAACTACGAGCAGTACTTC	CASSLAGGGLNYEQYF
-	TRBV23-1	TRBJ2-7	-	TGCGCCAGCAGTCAATTTTGGGGGAGTGCCCCGACAGTGAATTACGAGCAGTACTTC	CASSQFWGSAPTVNYEQYF
TRBD1	TRBV19	TRBJ1-6	-	TGTGCCAGTAGTACGGCAGGGGGCTATAATTCACCCCTCCACTTT	CASSTAGGYNSPLHF
-	TRBV11-2	TRBJ1-5	few	TGTGCCAGCAGCTTAGGTGGAAGGGTGGATCAGCCCCAGCATTTT	CASSLGGRVDQPQHF
-	TRBV4-1	TRBJ1-3	-	TGCGCCAGCAGCCCCGGCAGGGGTCTGATAGGAAACACCATATATTTT	CASSPGRGLIGNTIYF
TRBD1	TRBV4-1	TRBJ1-5	-	TGCGCCAGCAGCCAAGGACAGGGAAACAATCAGCCCCAGCATTTT	CASSQGQGNNQPQHF
TRBD1	TRBV7-3	TRBJ1-1	-	TGTGCCAGCAGCTTAACGACAGGGGTCCCAGCTTTCTTT	CASSLTTGVPAFF
-	TRBV24-1	TRBJ2-1	once	TGTGCCACCAGTGATCTCAATGAGCAGTTCTTC	CATSDLNEQFF
-	TRBV19	TRBJ1-1	once	TGTGCCAGTAGTAAATTTGGCTCTGAAGCTTTCTTT	CASSKFGSEAFF
-	TRBV12-3/TRBV12-4	TRBJ1-5	-	TGTGCCAGCCGCTCCCAAGGTGTTCAGCCCCAGCATTTT	CASRSQGVQPQHF
TRBD1	TRBV19	TRBJ1-5	-	TGTGCCAGTAGTAGGGACAGAAATCAGCCCCAGCATTTT	CASSRDRNQPQHF
-	TRBV30	TRBJ1-2	-	TGTGCCTGCCCACGAGACTCGAACTATGGCTACACCTTC	CACPRDSNYGYTF
-	TRBV12-3/TRBV12-4	TRBJ1-5	-	TGTGCCAGCAGTCAGTCGAATCAGCCCCAGCATTTT	CASSQSNQPQHF
TRBD1	TRBV19	TRBJ1-1	-	TGTGCCAGTAGTATAGAACCGGGACAGGGGAACACTGAAGCTTTCTTT	CASSIEPGQGNTEAFF
-	TRBV7-3	TRBJ1-4	once	TGTGCCAGCAGCTTATCGCCGGATGAAAAACTGTTTTTT	CASSLSPDEKLFF
-	TRBV7-3	TRBJ1-1	-	TGTGCCAGCAGCCCCGGGGCCGGCACTGAAGCTTTCTTT	CASSPGAGTEAFF
-	TRBV4-3	TRBJ2-6	once	TGCGCCAGCAGCCATGGCTCGGGGTCTGGGGCCAACGTCCTGACTTTC	CASSHGSGSGANVLTF
-	TRBV4-1	TRBJ1-1	-	TGCGCCAGCAGCCAAGTGGGTTTGCCTGAAGCTTTCTTT	CASSQVGLPEAFF
-	TRBV4-2	TRBJ1-3	once	TGTGCCAGCAGCCAAGAGGTCAGGGTTGGAAACACCATATATTTT	CASSQEVRVGNTIYF
-	TRBV30	TRBJ2-2	-	TGTGCCTGGAGGGGGGGCCCGAACACCGGGGAGCTGTTTTTT	CAWRGGPNTGELFF
-	TRBV7-2	TRBJ2-3	-	TGTGCCAGCAGCTTGGGGGGCCGGACAGATACGCAGTATTTT	CASSLGGRTDTQYF
TRBD1	TRBV6-2/TRBV6-3	TRBJ1-4	-	TGTGCCAGCAGTTCGATGGGACAGGGGAATCCGACTAATGAAAAACTGTTTTTT	CASSSMGQGNPTNEKLFF
TRBD1	TRBV19	TRBJ1-1	-	TGTGCCAGTAGCTATACAGGGGGCACTGAAGCTTTCTTT	CASSYTGGTEAFF
-	TRBV5-8	TRBJ1-5	once	TGTGCCAGCAGAGAGGCCATCACGGGGCCCCAGCATTTT	CASREAITGPQHF
-	TRBV19	TRBJ1-2	-	TGTGCCAGTAGTACGTTTGAGAGGTTTGGCTACACCTTC	CASSTFERFGYTF
TRBD2	TRBV4-1	TRBJ2-7	once	TGCGCCAGCAGCCAAGTGTTTAGCGGGGGAACCTACGAGCAGTACTTC	CASSQVFSGGTYEQYF
-	TRBV12-5	TRBJ2-7	once	TGTGCTAGTGCCGTGGCTTTCACCTACGAGCAGTACTTC	CASAVAFTYEQYF
-	TRBV6-5	TRBJ1-1	-	TGTGCCAGCAGTTACTCCCGATCGTGGGGCACTGAAGCTTTCTTT	CASSYSRSWGTEAFF
TRBD1	TRBV4-1	TRBJ2-7	-	TGCGCCAGCAGCCAACAGACAGGGAGCTCCTACGAGCAGTACTTC	CASSQQTGSSYEQYF
-	TRBV11-2	TRBJ1-2	-	TGTGCCAGCAGCTTAGATCGAGCCAGTAACTATGGCTACACCTTC	CASSLDRASNYGYTF
-	TRBV14	TRBJ1-1	-	TGTGCCAGCAGCCCCTGGACGGACACTGAAGCTTTCTTT	CASSPWTDTEAFF
TRBD1	TRBV6-2/TRBV6-3	TRBJ1-1	-	TGTGCCAGCAGTTACTCGAAAGGGACAGGGGTAACTGAAGCTTTCTTT	CASSYSKGTGVTEAFF